The 32 T cell receptor beta chains listed next were all sequenced from one sample in a study of CD8+ T cells in alopecia areata. TCR sequencing used cDNA made by reverse transcription of extracted RNA. Clones were read by immunoSEQ multiplex PCR, and TCRdb kept only the in-frame ones, dropping some. This sample carries about 270,000 clones, none of them present only once. Markers used for sorting pooled cutaneous lymph node cells were CD4, CD8alpha, NKG2D, NKG2ACE and others. Sequences were obtained from CD4+ T cells sorted from a lymph node. These TCRs come from a C3H/HeJ mouse with alopecia areata. Strain MHC haplotype: H2-k.

A remark on this clone: The gene names given are mouse names. Coverage ceases 4 residues before the CDR3 finishes, and the germline J gene fills in the end. J is TRBJ1-2 and V is TRBV13-3, with a possible D match to TRBD1 (5 bases). The V gene's germline CDR1 is NNHDY and CDR2 SYVADS. V was pared by 9 bases and J by 0 bases, with 9 bases between. This CDR3 has 12 amino acids. The CDR3 protein is CAKTDANSDYTF. CDR3 DNA (partial): TGTGCCAAGACAGATGCAAACTCC.

This clone was detected only a few times. Mouse gene names and germline throughout. The read finishes 4 residues shy of the CDR3 end, and the germline J gene is used to complete it. This specimen includes other DNA sequences encoding the same CDR3. The genes are TRBV19 and TRBJ2-7; 11 positions match TRBD1. The CDR3 runs to 14 residues. Germline lookup yields CDR1 FNHDT and CDR2 SITEND (reference sequence). The V gene end was trimmed by 4 bases and the J gene end by 3 bases; junction bases not matched to a gene: 3. Partial CDR3 DNA: TGTGCCAGCAGTCCCGGGACAGGGGGCTAT. Its translation is CASSPGTGGY. The whole CDR3 sequence reads CASSPGTGGYEQYF.

This clone has more than one count but fewer than ten. Gene names are mouse gene names. The read falls 4 residues short of the CDR3 end, and the missing part is taken from the germline J gene. This chain links TRBV13-1 with TRBJ2-3; 8 bases map to TRBD1. V lost 5 bases to trimming and J lost 3 bases; unmatched junction nucleotides: 5. The V gene's germline CDR1 is NSHNY and CDR2 SYGAGN. The CDR3 is made up of 14 amino acids. Here the CDR3 reads CASRRQGWAETLYF. CDR3 DNA (partial): TGTGCCAGCAGGAGACAGGGGTGGGCAGAA.

A note on this clone: Gene labels here are mouse ones. Coverage ceases 4 residues before the CDR3 finishes, and the germline J gene fills in the end. This chain links TRBV5 with TRBJ2-5; D perhaps matches TRBD2 (5 bases). Germline CDR1 is LGHNA and CDR2 is YNLKQL (reference sequence). Deletions cut 4 bases from V and 3 bases from J, with 8 bases between. This CDR3 has 13 residues. CDR3 bases read: TGTGCCAGCAGCCCTCGACTGCAAGAC. Protein sequence: CASSPRLQD. The whole CDR3 reads CASSPRLQDTQYF.

The sample holds a few counts of this clone. Any gene name here is a mouse gene name. The sequence runs out 4 residues before the end of the CDR3; the remainder is reconstructed from the germline J gene. The same CDR3 also results from other DNA sequences found in this sample. The V and J genes are TRBV5 and TRBJ2-5, with TRBD2 matching over 10 bases. Germline values: CDR1 LGHNA, CDR2 YNLKQL (reference sequence). The CDR3 runs to 14 residues. Incomplete CDR3 DNA: TGTGCCAGCAGCCGACTGGGGGGAGAGGAC. As protein: CASSRLGGED. The whole CDR3 sequence is CASSRLGGEDTQYF.

This clone was observed a few times. Genes and germline are mouse. The sequence runs out 4 residues before the end of the CDR3; the remainder is reconstructed from the germline J gene. This sample also contains other DNA sequences that code for the same CDR3. This chain connects TRBV5 to TRBJ2-2; weak D call: TRBD1 (6 bases). Germline lookup yields CDR1 LGHNA and CDR2 YNLKQL (reference sequence). Trimming removed 0 bases from V and 4 bases from J, with 12 bases in between. The CDR3 totals 16 residues. The chain's CDR3 is CASSQDPGGGTGQLYF. CDR3 bases read: TGTGCCAGCAGCCAAGATCCGGGAGGGGGCACCGGG.

A remark on this clone: Here the gene names and germline are mouse. The read gets to within 4 residues of the CDR3 end, and the germline J gene fills in the rest. The chain is built from TRBV13-3 and TRBJ2-2; D may be TRBD1 (7 bases). Germline V gene lookup returns CDR1 NNHDY and CDR2 SYVADS. Deletions cut 2 bases from V and 4 bases from J, with 9 bases between. The CDR3 length is 14 residues. The CDR3 loop reads CASSEGGRTGQLYF. The part of the CDR3 DNA that was read is TGTGCCAGCAGTGAAGGGGGCCGCACCGGG.

A note on this clone: Gene names follow the mouse nomenclature. From the germline J gene comes the end of the CDR3, since the read stops 4 residues before it. The chain is built from TRBV13-3 and TRBJ2-3; D is undetermined. Trimming shortened V by 0 bases and J by 0 bases, and 8 bases separated the two germline ends. The CDR3 is 15 residues long. Germline V gene sequence: CDR1 NNHDY, CDR2 SYVADS. Partial CDR3 DNA: TGTGCCAGCAGTGATGACAGTTCTAGTGCAGAA. Translating it yields CASSDDSSSAE. The whole CDR3 region reads CASSDDSSSAETLYF.

This clone was seen a handful of times. Germline and genes: mouse. The read terminates 4 residues before the CDR3 end, so the remaining end is supplied by the germline J gene. V gene TRBV5 combines with J gene TRBJ1-1, with a weak D call TRBD1 (5 bases). Germline lookup yields CDR1 LGHNA and CDR2 YNLKQL (reference sequence). V lost 1 base to trimming and J lost 1 base, with 7 bases between them. The CDR3 totals 14 residues. Partial CDR3 DNA: TGTGCCAGCAGCCAAGTACAGGAAAACACA. Protein: CASSQVQENT. The full CDR3 is CASSQVQENTEVFF.

Comment on this clone: Gene and germline names: mouse. The read is 4 residues too short to cover the CDR3 end, so that end is filled in from the germline J gene. The V call is TRBV14, the J call TRBJ2-1; TRBD2 matches at 10 bases. The CDR3 runs 16 residues. V lost 5 bases to trimming and J lost 5 bases; unmatched junction nucleotides: 10. In germline, CDR1 is SGHDT, CDR2 FRDEAV. The CDR3 loop is CASRPTGGKRDAEQFF. CDR3 DNA (partial): TGTGCCAGCAGACCGACTGGGGGGAAGAGAGATGCT.

Regarding this clone: Mouse gene names apply. Read coverage stops 4 residues before the CDR3 terminus; the germline J gene supplies the remainder. The sample contains more than one DNA sequence encoding this CDR3. The chain carries TRBV13-1 and TRBJ2-2, with 11 bases aligning to TRBD1. Germline CDR1 NSHNY, CDR2 SYGAGN. With V trimmed by 2 bases and J by 4 bases, 4 bases remained unmatched. This CDR3 spans 16 amino acids. Incomplete CDR3 DNA: TGTGCCAGCAGTGAAGGGACAGGGGGGGGCACCGGG. This gives the protein CASSEGTGGGTG. The complete CDR3 reads CASSEGTGGGTGQLYF.

To note about this clone: Gene names and germline refer to mouse. Sequencing ends 4 residues short of the CDR3 end; the germline J gene provides the rest. The V call is TRBV13-3, the J call TRBJ2-5; D possibly corresponds to TRBD1 (6 bases). Germline V gene sequence: CDR1 NNHDY, CDR2 SYVADS. Trimming shortened V by 5 bases and J by 0 bases, and 10 bases separated the two germline ends. The CDR3 sequence is 14 residues long. The sequenced CDR3 bases are TGTGCCAGCAGCAGGGGAATTAACCAAGAC. It translates to CASSRGINQD. The full-length CDR3 reads as CASSRGINQDTQYF. Drawing the rest from reference TRBV13-3 and TRBJ2-5, the complete variable domain is EAAVTQSPRSKVAVTGGKVTLSCHQTNNHDYMYWYRQDTGHGLRLIHYSYVADSTEKGDIPDGYKASRPSQENFSLILELASLSQTAVYFCASSRGINQDTQYFGPGTRLLVL.

This clone was counted between two and nine times. Gene names are the mouse ones. The read terminates 4 residues before the CDR3 end, so the remaining end is supplied by the germline J gene. V usage is TRBV19 and J usage is TRBJ2-5; D is undetermined. Trimming took 1 base from V and 3 from J, leaving 6 bases between them. In germline, CDR1 is FNHDT, CDR2 SITEND (reference sequence). The CDR3 runs to 13 residues. The CDR3 loop reads CASSIRRQDTQYF. CDR3 DNA, as far as it was read: TGTGCCAGCAGTATACGCAGACAAGAC.

This clone was detected a few times. Here the gene names and germline are mouse. The DNA ends 4 residues before the CDR3 does, and the rest of the CDR3 is filled in from the germline J gene. The chain couples TRBV19 to TRBJ2-1; 13 bases match TRBD2. The CDR3 is 16 residues long. Germline assignment: CDR1 FNHDT and CDR2 SITEND (reference sequence). The V segment lost 1 base and the J segment 6 bases; nucleotides outside the gene matches: 4. The covered CDR3 bases are TGTGCCAGCAGTATAAGGACTGGGGGGGCGTTTGCT. Protein: CASSIRTGGAFA. The complete CDR3 reads CASSIRTGGAFAEQFF.

On this clone: Genes and germline come from the mouse. The CDR3 extends 4 residues past the end of the read, so its final part is completed from the germline J gene. The rearrangement links TRBV5 to TRBJ1-1; maybe TRBD1 (6 bases). The germline V and J ends were trimmed by 0 bases and 1 base, with 12 bases remaining between them. The V gene's germline CDR1 is LGHNA and CDR2 YNLKQL (reference sequence). The CDR3 spans 16 residues. CDR3 residues: CASSQETGRVNTEVFF. The CDR3 bases that were read are TGTGCCAGCAGCCAAGAAACAGGGAGGGTAAACACA.

This clone has more than one count but fewer than ten. Gene names denote mouse genes. The read finishes 4 residues shy of the CDR3 end, and the germline J gene is used to complete it. The V gene is TRBV5, the J gene TRBJ2-1, with D perhaps matching TRBD1 (6 bases). Germline assignment: CDR1 LGHNA and CDR2 YNLKQL (reference sequence). The CDR3 has 14 amino acids. CDR3 region: CASSQVGTQAEQFF. Partial CDR3 DNA: TGTGCCAGCAGCCAAGTGGGGACACAAGCT.

On this clone itself: The genes and germline here are from mouse. The read ends 4 residues early relative to the CDR3; the germline J gene fills the gap. J is TRBJ2-5 and V is TRBV1, with 9 bases that match TRBD1. This CDR3 has 16 residues. Germline loops: CDR1 NSQYPW, CDR2 LRSPGD (reference sequence). The DNA read from the CDR3 is TGCACCTGCAGTGCAGCCGGGACAGGGAGGGGGGAC. This gives the protein CTCSAAGTGRGD. The entire CDR3 protein reads CTCSAAGTGRGDTQYF.

Notes on this clone: All gene names here are mouse names. The read is 4 residues too short to cover the CDR3 end, so that end is filled in from the germline J gene. This sequence joins TRBV13-1 and TRBJ2-2; TRBD1 matches 7 bases. J gave up 1 base and V 0 bases, and 3 bases lay outside the gene matches. Germline V gene sequence: CDR1 NSHNY, CDR2 SYGAGN. The CDR3 runs to 16 residues. This chain's CDR3 is CASSDVGQINTGQLYF. CDR3 DNA, as far as it was read: TGTGCCAGCAGTGATGTGGGACAGATAAACACCGGG.

With regard to this clone: Gene names and germline refer to mouse. The read terminates 4 residues before the CDR3 end, so the remaining end is supplied by the germline J gene. This sequence joins TRBV5 and TRBJ1-1, with D tentatively TRBD1 (5 bases). Per the germline V gene, CDR1 is LGHNA and CDR2 is YNLKQL (reference sequence). V lost 4 bases to trimming and J lost 3 bases, with 12 bases between them. The CDR3 consists of 14 residues. Partial CDR3 DNA: TGTGCCAGCAGCCTCCAATTCAGGGACACA. This gives the protein CASSLQFRDT. The entire CDR3 reads CASSLQFRDTEVFF.

This clone occurred a few times. Genes here carry mouse names. The missing CDR3 end, 4 residues past where the read stops, is filled in from the germline J gene. The rearrangement joins TRBV17 to TRBJ1-1; D unclear. In germline, CDR1 is MNHDT, CDR2 YYDKIL. The ends were cut back, 3 bases at V and 1 base at J, with 9 bases in the middle. There are 14 residues in the CDR3. CDR3 amino acids: CASSSWGGNTEVFF. Partial CDR3 DNA: TGTGCTAGCAGTAGCTGGGGTGGAAACACA.

Concerning this clone itself: Mouse gene names and germline throughout. The covered CDR3 bases are TGTGCCAGCGGTTCAGGGGGCAGCTCC. Protein sequence: CASGSGGSS. The full CDR3 reads CASGSGGSSDYTF. The rearrangement links TRBV13-2 to TRBJ1-2; 8 nucleotides agree with TRBD1. With the read ending 4 residues before the CDR3 end, the germline J gene is used to fill in that end. CDR3 size: 13 residues. Germline V gene lookup returns CDR1 NNHNN and CDR2 SYGAGS (reference sequence). The V gene end was trimmed by 4 bases and the J gene end by 4 bases; junction bases not matched to a gene: 3.

Points on this clone: The germline and genes are mouse ones. The CDR3 goes on 4 residues after the read ends, and that part is filled in from the germline J gene. The rearrangement joins TRBV13-3 to TRBJ2-5; TRBD1 is a possible D gene (6 bases). Looked up from germline, CDR1 is NNHDY and CDR2 is SYVADS. This CDR3 region has 12 residues. The CDR3 is CASSRQEDTQYF. The CDR3 bases that were read are TGTGCCAGCAGTCGACAGGAAGAC.

This clone was seen a handful of times. Genes here carry mouse names. The read terminates 4 residues ahead of where the CDR3 ends, so the germline J gene completes it. This chain links TRBV16 with TRBJ2-4; 9 bases are shared with TRBD1. Trimming took 5 bases from V and 0 from J; bases not matched to a gene: 6. CDR1 SGHSA and CDR2 FRNQAP come from the germline V gene. This CDR3 has 16 residues. The part of the CDR3 DNA that was read is TGTGCAAGCAGCCTGGGGACAGGGAATAGTCAAAAC. This gives the protein CASSLGTGNSQN. The full CDR3 sequence reads CASSLGTGNSQNTLYF.

As to this clone: The gene names here belong to mouse. Read coverage stops 4 residues before the CDR3 terminus; the germline J gene supplies the remainder. The V call is TRBV19, the J call TRBJ2-1; TRBD1 is a possible D gene (5 bases). The CDR3 totals 15 residues. The germline gives CDR1 FNHDT, CDR2 SITEND (reference sequence). The DNA read from the CDR3 is TGTGCCAGCAGTATGACCAGGGAAGGATTGGCT. Its protein product is CASSMTREGLA. In full, the CDR3 reads CASSMTREGLAEQFF. The variable domain in full, completed from reference TRBV19 and TRBJ2-1, reads GGIITQTPKFLIGQEGQKLTLKCQQNFNHDTMYWYRQDSGKGLRLIYYSITENDLQKGDLSEGYDASREKKSSFSLTVTSAQKNEMAVFLCASSMTREGLAEQFFGPGTRLTVL.

Of note for this clone: Gene names refer to mouse genes. The sequenced fragment ends 3 residues before the CDR3 boundary, so the rest is inferred from the germline J gene. The chain couples TRBV1 to TRBJ1-6, with 7 bases matching TRBD1. TRBJ1-6 is reported as an ORF; its role is uncertain. The junction had 11 bases not matched to a gene; V was cut back by 3 bases and J by 0 bases. The CDR3 is 19 amino acids. The germline V gene encodes CDR1 NSQYPW and CDR2 LRSPGD (reference sequence). The CDR3 spells CTCSASTGPLNSYNSPLYF. CDR3 DNA (partial): TGCACCTGCAGTGCCTCGACAGGGCCCCTGAATTCCTATAATTCGCCC.

This clone turned up a few times. Gene names follow the mouse nomenclature. Read sequence stops 4 residues before the CDR3 end, and the germline J gene provides the missing end. This chain links TRBV13-1 with TRBJ1-2, with a tentative D call TRBD1 (6 bases). V lost 5 bases to trimming and J lost 1 base, with 9 bases between them. From germline, CDR1 is NSHNY and CDR2 SYGAGN. The CDR3 loop spans 13 amino acids. CDR3: CASRTGINSDYTF. The CDR3 DNA, read in part, is TGTGCCAGCAGAACAGGGATAAACTCC.

Points on this clone: The genes and germline here are from mouse. The read ends 4 residues shy of where the CDR3 ends; the end is completed using the germline J gene. This chain uses TRBV19 with TRBJ2-3; TRBD2 agrees at 11 bases. The germline V gene encodes CDR1 FNHDT and CDR2 SITEND (reference sequence). The CDR3 covers 17 residues. V lost 0 bases to trimming and J lost 0 bases; unmatched junction nucleotides: 3. The CDR3 DNA, read in part, is TGTGCCAGCAGTATAGTCACTGGGGGGGCCAGTGCAGAA. This translates into CASSIVTGGASAE. The whole CDR3 reads CASSIVTGGASAETLYF.

In its sample, this clone was seen a few times. A read error may explain this, as a much larger clone is one base away. Gene names are the mouse ones. The CDR3 here is CASSRTGASAETLYF. Incomplete CDR3 DNA: TGTGCCAGCAGCAGGACTGGGGCTAGTGCAGAA. This chain joins TRBV14 and TRBJ2-3, with 9 bases identical to TRBD2. The sequence runs out 4 residues before the end of the CDR3; the remainder is reconstructed from the germline J gene. With 5 bases clipped from V and 0 bases from J, the junction kept 4 bases outside the gene matches. CDR1 SGHDT and CDR2 FRDEAV come from the germline V gene. This CDR3 has 15 residues. Full variable domain (remainder filled in from reference TRBV14 and TRBJ2-3): EAGVTQSPRYAVLQEGQAVSFWCDPISGHDTLYWYQQPRDQGPQLLVYFRDEAVIDNSQLPSDRFSAVRPKGTNSTLKIQSAKQGDTATYLCASSRTGASAETLYFGSGTRLTVL.

This clone was seen a handful of times. The gene names here belong to mouse. The read is 4 residues too short to cover the CDR3 end, so that end is filled in from the germline J gene. The same CDR3 is also encoded by other DNA sequences in this sample. This chain links TRBV5 with TRBJ2-1; 7 nucleotides line up with TRBD2. The V gene's germline CDR1 is LGHNA and CDR2 YNLKQL (reference sequence). The trim removed 2 bases at V and 1 base at J, leaving 2 bases unmatched. The CDR3 spans 15 residues. The CDR3 DNA, read in part, is TGTGCCAGCAGCCAAACTGGGGTGAACTATGCT. As protein: CASSQTGVNYA. The whole CDR3 is CASSQTGVNYAEQFF.

A note on this clone: Mouse gene names and germline throughout. The read is 4 residues too short to cover the CDR3 end, so that end is filled in from the germline J gene. The chain carries TRBV1 and TRBJ2-5; 9 positions agree with TRBD2. The V segment lost 1 base and the J segment 2 bases; nucleotides outside the gene matches: 7. The CDR3 runs to 17 residues. Germline values: CDR1 NSQYPW, CDR2 LRSPGD (reference sequence). CDR3 DNA (partial): TGCACCTGCAGTGCAGCTCTCACTGGGGGGACCCAAGAC. Amino acid sequence: CTCSAALTGGTQD. The complete CDR3 reads CTCSAALTGGTQDTQYF. The variable domain in full, with the rest retrieved from reference TRBV1 and TRBJ2-5, is VTLLEQNPRWRLVPRGQAVNLRCILKNSQYPWMSWYQQDLQKQLQWLFTLRSPGDKEVKSLPGADYLATRVTDTELRLQVANMSQGRTLYCTCSAALTGGTQDTQYFGPGTRLLVL.

A note on this clone: All gene names here are mouse names. The read terminates 4 residues before the CDR3 end, so the remaining end is supplied by the germline J gene. This chain joins TRBV13-1 and TRBJ2-3; 14 bases align to TRBD2. The J segment lost 1 base and the V segment lost 5 bases, leaving 9 bases of the junction unmatched. Germline CDR1 NSHNY, CDR2 SYGAGN. This CDR3 has 18 residues. This CDR3 is CASRLRDWGGAGAETLYF. Partial CDR3 DNA: TGTGCCAGCAGACTCCGGGACTGGGGGGGCGCCGGTGCAGAA.

As concerns this clone: Gene names follow the mouse nomenclature. The read gets to within 4 residues of the CDR3 end, and the germline J gene fills in the rest. The sample has other DNA sequences that encode this CDR3 too. This chain connects TRBV19 to TRBJ1-2; D unclear. Trimming removed 3 bases from V and 1 base from J, with 4 bases in between. The CDR3 is 12 amino acids. Germline V gene lookup returns CDR1 FNHDT and CDR2 SITEND (reference sequence). The part of the CDR3 DNA that was read is TGTGCCAGCAGTACAGGAAACTCC. This encodes CASSTGNS. The full-length CDR3 reads as CASSTGNSDYTF.